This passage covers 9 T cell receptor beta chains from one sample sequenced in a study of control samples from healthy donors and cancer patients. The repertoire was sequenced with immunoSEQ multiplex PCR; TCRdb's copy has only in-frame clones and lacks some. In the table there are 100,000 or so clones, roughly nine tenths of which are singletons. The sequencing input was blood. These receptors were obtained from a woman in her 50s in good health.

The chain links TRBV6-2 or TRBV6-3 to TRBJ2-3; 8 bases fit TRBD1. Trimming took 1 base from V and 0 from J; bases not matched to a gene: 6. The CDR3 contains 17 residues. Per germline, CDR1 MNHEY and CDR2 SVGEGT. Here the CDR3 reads CASSYYNRQGSTDTQYF. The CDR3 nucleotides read TGTGCCAGCAGTTACTACAATCGACAGGGGAGCACAGATACGCAGTATTTT.

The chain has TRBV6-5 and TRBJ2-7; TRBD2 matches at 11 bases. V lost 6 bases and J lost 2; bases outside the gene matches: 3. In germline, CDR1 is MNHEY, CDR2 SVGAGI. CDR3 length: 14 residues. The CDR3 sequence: CASSLSGRAYEQYF. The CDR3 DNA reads TGTGCCAGCAGCCTTAGCGGGAGGGCCTACGAGCAGTACTTC.

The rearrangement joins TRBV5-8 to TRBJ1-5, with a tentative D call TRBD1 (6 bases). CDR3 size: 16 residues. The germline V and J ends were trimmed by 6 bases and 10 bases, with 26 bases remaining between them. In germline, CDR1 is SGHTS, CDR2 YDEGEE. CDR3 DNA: TGTGCCAGCACCAAAGTCAGGGGCCCCAACAGTAATCCCCAGCATTTT. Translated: CASTKVRGPNSNPQHF.

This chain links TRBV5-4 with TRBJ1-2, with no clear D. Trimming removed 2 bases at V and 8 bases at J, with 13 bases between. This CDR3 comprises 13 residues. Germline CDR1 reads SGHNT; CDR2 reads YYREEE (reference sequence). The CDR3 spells CASSFASGGGYTF. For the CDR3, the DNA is TGTGCCAGCAGCTTTGCCTCCGGAGGAGGCTACACCTTC.

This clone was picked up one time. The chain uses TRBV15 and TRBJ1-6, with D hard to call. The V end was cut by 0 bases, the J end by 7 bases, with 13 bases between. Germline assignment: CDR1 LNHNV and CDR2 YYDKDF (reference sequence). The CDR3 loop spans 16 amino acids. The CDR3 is CATSREEGGANSPLHF. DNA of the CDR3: TGTGCCACCAGCAGAGAGGAGGGCGGAGCGAATTCACCCCTCCACTTT.

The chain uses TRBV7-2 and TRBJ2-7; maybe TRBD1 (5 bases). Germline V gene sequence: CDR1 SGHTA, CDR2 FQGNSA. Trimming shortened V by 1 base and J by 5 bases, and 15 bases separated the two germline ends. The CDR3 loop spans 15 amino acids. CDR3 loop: CASSLVPGRVHEQYF. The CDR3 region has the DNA TGTGCCAGCAGCTTAGTCCCCGGCAGGGTCCACGAGCAGTACTTC.

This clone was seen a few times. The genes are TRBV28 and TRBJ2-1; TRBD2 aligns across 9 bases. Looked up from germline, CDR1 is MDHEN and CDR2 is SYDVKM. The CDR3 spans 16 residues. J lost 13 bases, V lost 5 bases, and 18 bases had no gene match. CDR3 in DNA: TGTGCCAGCAGTAGCCACGGCGGGAGGGCCCGGGTGGGACAGTTCTTC. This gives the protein CASSSHGGRARVGQFF.

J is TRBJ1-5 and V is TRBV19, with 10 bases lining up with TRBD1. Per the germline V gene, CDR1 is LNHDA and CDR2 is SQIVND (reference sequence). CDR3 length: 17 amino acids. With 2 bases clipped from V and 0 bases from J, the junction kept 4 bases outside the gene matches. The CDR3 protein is CASSISGTGASNQPQHF. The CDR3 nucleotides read TGTGCCAGTAGTATATCCGGGACAGGGGCTAGCAATCAGCCCCAGCATTTT.

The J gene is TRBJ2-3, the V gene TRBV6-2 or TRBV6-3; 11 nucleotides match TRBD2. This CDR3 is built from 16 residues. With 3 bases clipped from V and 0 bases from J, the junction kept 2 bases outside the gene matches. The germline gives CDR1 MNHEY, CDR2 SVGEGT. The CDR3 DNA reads TGTGCCAGCAGTTATTGGACTAGCGGGAGCACAGATACGCAGTATTTT. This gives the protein CASSYWTSGSTDTQYF.